This T cell receptor (beta chain) was captured by sequencing in a study of OX40 agonist ivuxolimab in advanced cancers. About the research overall: Patients enrolled in dose escalation were diagnosed with hepatocellular carcinoma, melanoma, renal cell or head and neck cancer.

This CDR3 contains 14 residues. Trimming left V 3 bases short and J 1 base short, with 10 bases between. The germline V gene encodes CDR1 SGDLS and CDR2 YYNGEE. Here immunoSEQ multiplex PCR was the method, and the copy in TCRdb shows in-frame clones only, minus some. The sample shows 40,000 to 45,000 clones, about 85% of them seen only once. Study-wide findings and caveats: Some patients without response likewise showed low normalized clonal expansion.

On this clone: The antigen is not known.

This chain uses TRBV9 with TRBJ1-1; D is perhaps TRBD1 (5 bases). Specimen: CD4+ or CD8+ T cells sorted from blood, collected in a trial of the OX40 agonist ivuxolimab. The TCR comes from an adult with an advanced solid tumor such as melanoma, head and neck, liver or kidney cancer. The CDR3 DNA reads as TGTGCCAGCAGCGGGAAAGGGGCGAACACTGAAGCTTTCTTT. It is translated as CASSGKGANTEAFF.